This T cell receptor (beta chain) is from a study of shared clonotypes between healthy human individuals. This clone was picked up one time. The antigen is undetermined. Findings of the study overall: Relative to clonotypes present in all four donors, those not shared had lower generation probabilities.

Profiled with immunoSEQ multiplex PCR; TCRdb holds only in-frame clones, not every one. The sample carries 2,500,000 or so clones, around 90% recorded once. Germline CDR1 reads WNHNN; CDR2 reads SYGVQD (reference sequence). V dropped 6 bases and J dropped 6; count of bases not matched to a gene: 8. The CDR3 has 14 residues. This rearrangement joins TRBV10-1 to TRBJ2-3, with 8 bases lining up with TRBD1. The sample consisted of naive CD4+ T cells sorted from blood. Subset indicated: CD45RA+ positively selected. This clonotype was obtained from a man between 18 and 29 years old in good health. The CDR3 reads CASSGDRGADTQYF. The CDR3 nucleotides read TGCGCCAGCAGCGGAGACAGGGGAGCGGATACGCAGTATTTT.